A single sample is the source of the 28 T cell receptor beta chains below, sequenced in a study of control samples from healthy donors and cancer patients. Sequenced by immunoSEQ multiplex PCR; TCRdb stores in-frame clones only, minus some. The table records about 69,000 clones, about four fifths of them present only once. Material: PBMCs. The receptors were sampled from a woman in her forties or fifties with lung cancer.

V usage is TRBV27 and J usage is TRBJ2-2; 12 positions agree with TRBD2. The ends lost 5 bases at V and 7 bases at J; junction bases unmatched: 5. The CDR3 spans 15 residues. Germline-derived CDR1 and CDR2 are MNHEY and SMNVEV (reference sequence). Here the CDR3 reads CASSLAGGRIGELFF. The CDR3 DNA reads as TGTGCCAGCAGTCTAGCGGGGGGGCGAATCGGGGAGCTGTTTTTT.

The V call is TRBV27, the J call TRBJ1-2; D is ambiguous. The CDR3 contains 14 residues. Germline CDR1 MNHEY, CDR2 SMNVEV (reference sequence). With 5 bases removed from V and 2 bases from J, the gap between germline ends came to 12 bases. The CDR3 here is CASSPRDINYGYTF. In DNA form, the CDR3 reads TGTGCCAGCAGTCCCCGGGATATAAACTATGGCTACACCTTC.

This clone has just a few counts. The V call is TRBV5-4, the J call TRBJ1-1; 9 bases fit TRBD1. With V trimmed by 6 bases and J by 1 base, 7 bases remained unmatched. The germline CDR1 and CDR2 sequences are SGHNT and YYREEE (reference sequence). The CDR3 runs to 15 residues. Here the CDR3 reads CASIPDRGSNTEAFF. The CDR3 nucleotides read TGTGCCAGCATCCCGGACAGGGGCTCGAACACTGAAGCTTTCTTT.

V is TRBV6-6 and J is TRBJ1-1; no clear D. The CDR3 sequence is 13 residues long. V was shortened by 4 bases and J by 3 bases, with 9 bases between the two germline ends. Germline V gene lookup returns CDR1 MNHNY and CDR2 SVGAGI (reference sequence). For the CDR3, the DNA is TGTGCCAGCAGTTTCGGCGATTACACTGAAGCTTTCTTT. Encoded protein: CASSFGDYTEAFF.

The chain uses TRBV6-1 and TRBJ1-5, with TRBD1 matching 11 bases. Germline CDR1 MNHNS, CDR2 SASEGT. The CDR3 covers 16 residues. Losses at the gene ends were 3 bases for V and 1 base for J; bases not matched to a gene: 2. This chain's CDR3 is CASSDGQGASNQPQHF. CDR3 sequence (DNA): TGTGCCAGCAGTGACGGACAGGGGGCGAGCAATCAGCCCCAGCATTTT.

This clone was counted between two and nine times. The rearrangement uses TRBV18 and TRBJ2-3; TRBD2 aligns across 8 bases. The V and J ends lost 10 bases and 6 bases, in that order; junction bases with no gene match: 9. There are 13 residues in the CDR3. CDR1 KGHSH and CDR2 LQKENI come from the germline V gene. Written as DNA, the CDR3 is TGTGCCACATTCGGGGGGGCTGTCGATACGCAGTATTTT. Translated: CATFGGAVDTQYF.

This chain uses TRBV3-1 (or the pseudogene TRBV3-2) with TRBJ2-1, with TRBD1 identical over 11 bases. V dropped 5 bases and J dropped 9; count of bases not matched to a gene: 3. The CDR3 spans 13 residues. CDR1 and CDR2 from the germline V gene are LGHDT and YNNKEL (reference sequence). The CDR3 sequence is CASSTGQGGEQFF. The CDR3 DNA is TGTGCCAGCAGCACGGGACAGGGGGGTGAGCAGTTCTTC.

This clone was observed a few times. The chain links TRBV30 to TRBJ1-1, with D hard to call. Trimming pared 2 bases from V and 5 bases from J, leaving 6 bases between. Germline CDR1 reads GTSNPN; CDR2 reads SVGIG (reference sequence). CDR3 length equals 11 residues. The CDR3 region has the DNA TGTGCCTGGAGTTTTGGGACTGAAGCTTTCTTT. Translation gives CAWSFGTEAFF.

The chain is built from TRBV19 and TRBJ1-6; D unresolved. The CDR3 runs 16 residues. Trimming cost V 5 bases and J 0 bases, with 11 bases left between them. Germline V gene sequence: CDR1 LNHDA, CDR2 SQIVND (reference sequence). DNA for the CDR3: TGTGCCAGTAGTCCATACGGGAGCTCCTATAATTCACCCCTCCACTTT. This encodes CASSPYGSSYNSPLHF.

The chain combines TRBV7-9 with TRBJ1-5; 7 bases agree with TRBD1. CDR3 length: 15 amino acids. Germline assignment: CDR1 SEHNR and CDR2 FQNEAQ (reference sequence). The V segment lost 5 bases and the J segment 4 bases; nucleotides outside the gene matches: 8. The CDR3 spells CASSPSGGFNQPQHF. The CDR3 DNA follows: TGTGCCAGCAGCCCATCAGGGGGATTTAATCAGCCCCAGCATTTT.

V usage is TRBV5-1 and J usage is TRBJ2-5; 7 nucleotides match TRBD1. This CDR3 is built from 13 residues. J was trimmed by 0 bases and V by 4 bases; bases with no gene match: 0. The germline CDR1 and CDR2 sequences are SGHRS and YFSETQ. The CDR3 is CASSGTDQETQYF. CDR3 in DNA: TGCGCCAGCAGCGGGACAGACCAAGAGACCCAGTACTTC.

The chain carries TRBV3-1 (or the pseudogene TRBV3-2) and TRBJ2-7, with 10 bases identical to TRBD1. Germline CDR1 is LGHDT and CDR2 is YNNKEL (reference sequence). V trimming: 5 bases; J trimming: 3 bases; junction bases outside the gene matches: 10. This CDR3 contains 16 residues. CDR3 bases: TGTGCCAGCAGCTCCCGGGACAGGGGATCCCTCTACGAGCAGTACTTC. It translates to CASSSRDRGSLYEQYF.

J is TRBJ1-2 and V is TRBV3-1 (or the pseudogene TRBV3-2); tentatively, D is TRBD1 (5 bases). Germline V gene data show CDR1 as LGHDT and CDR2 as YNNKEL (reference sequence). The CDR3 is made up of 15 amino acids. V lost 3 bases and J 2 bases, leaving 13 bases between the germline ends. CDR3 residues: CASSQRGFSNYGYTF. The CDR3, as DNA: TGTGCCAGCAGCCAGAGGGGTTTCTCGAACTATGGCTACACCTTC.

This chain links TRBV27 with TRBJ1-5; 9 bases agree with TRBD1. The CDR3 spans 16 residues. Trimming took 0 bases from V and 7 from J; bases not matched to a gene: 7. CDR1 is MNHEY and CDR2 is SMNVEV in the germline V gene (reference sequence). This CDR3 reads CASSLSGQGFKQPQHF. The CDR3 DNA reads as TGTGCCAGCAGTTTATCGGGACAGGGATTCAAACAGCCCCAGCATTTT.

Of note for this clone: The conserved phenylalanine or tryptophan normally closing the CDR3 is absent here, so this likely arose from a read error. The chain combines TRBV3-1 (or the pseudogene TRBV3-2) with TRBJ1-2; D gene ambiguous. Germline loops: CDR1 LGHDT, CDR2 YNNKEL (reference sequence). This CDR3 has 13 residues. V lost 3 bases and J 4 bases, leaving 9 bases between the germline ends. The CDR3 region has the DNA TGTGCCAGCAGCCAGGAAGGACTCTATGGCTACACCCTC. The encoded protein is CASSQEGLYGYTL.

In its sample, this clone was seen a few times. The chain has TRBV27 and TRBJ2-7; D ambiguous. Germline V CDR1 and CDR2: MNHEY, SMNVEV (reference sequence). The CDR3 sequence is 13 residues long. Trimming shortened V by 8 bases and J by 4 bases, and 15 bases separated the two germline ends. DNA for the CDR3: TGTGCCAGCCGCGACTCGGCTGCTTACGAGCAGTACTTC. Translated, it gives CASRDSAAYEQYF.

This chain joins TRBV7-6 and TRBJ2-2; 9 bases match TRBD2. CDR3 length: 18 amino acids. The V gene's germline CDR1 is SGHVS and CDR2 FNYEAQ. The ends lost 4 bases at V and 2 bases at J; junction bases unmatched: 11. Written as DNA, the CDR3 is TGTGCCAGCAGCTCTAGCGGGATCCCTTTATTTAACACCGGGGAGCTGTTTTTT. Translating gives CASSSSGIPLFNTGELFF.

In this sample, this clone turned up a few times. The chain couples TRBV7-9 to TRBJ2-2; D not certain. The CDR3 consists of 15 residues. Trimming pared 1 base from V and 5 bases from J, leaving 11 bases between. CDR1 SEHNR and CDR2 FQNEAQ come from the germline V gene (reference sequence). CDR3 sequence reads: CASSLDVLVTGELFF. CDR3 in DNA: TGTGCCAGCAGCTTAGATGTCCTCGTGACCGGGGAGCTGTTTTTT.

V gene TRBV10-3 combines with J gene TRBJ1-2; a possible D gene is TRBD1 (5 bases). V was clipped by 6 bases and J by 0 bases, with 26 bases between them. The germline CDR1 and CDR2 sequences are ENHRY and SYGVKD. The CDR3 contains 19 residues. The chain's CDR3 is CAISLSLGQGKEANYGYTF. The CDR3 DNA sequence: TGTGCCATCAGCCTTTCATTGGGGCAGGGAAAAGAAGCTAACTATGGCTACACCTTC.

The V gene is TRBV7-9, the J gene TRBJ1-1, with 7 bases that match TRBD1. Trimming removed 7 bases from V and 0 bases from J; junction bases left unmatched: 2. The CDR3 totals 13 residues. The germline CDR1 and CDR2 sequences are SEHNR and FQNEAQ (reference sequence). The CDR3 protein is CASKGALNTEAFF. Here the CDR3 DNA reads TGTGCCAGCAAGGGGGCACTGAACACTGAAGCTTTCTTT.

The chain recombines TRBV5-1 with TRBJ1-6, with 7 nucleotides matching TRBD1. J was trimmed by 0 bases and V by 4 bases; bases with no gene match: 4. This CDR3 is built from 16 residues. CDR1 SGHRS and CDR2 YFSETQ come from the germline V gene. The CDR3 reads CASSPDRSSYNSPLHF. CDR3 coding DNA: TGCGCCAGCAGCCCGGACAGGAGCTCCTATAATTCACCCCTCCACTTT.

This chain uses TRBV6-1 with TRBJ2-5; unclear D gene. Germline V gene lookup returns CDR1 MNHNS and CDR2 SASEGT. With 0 bases removed from V and 9 bases from J, the gap between germline ends came to 8 bases. The CDR3 consists of 12 residues. CDR3 nucleotides: TGTGCCAGCAGTGAAGCGCGAAGGTCCCAGTACTTC. As protein: CASSEARRSQYF.

The gene calls are TRBV5-4 and TRBJ1-2; possible D gene TRBD1, 5 bases. Looked up from germline, CDR1 is SGHNT and CDR2 is YYREEE (reference sequence). The ends were cut back, 2 bases at V and 4 bases at J, with 9 bases in the middle. The CDR3 extends over 13 amino acids. In DNA form, the CDR3 reads TGTGCCAGCAGCTTCGACAGCGTCTATGGCTACACCTTC. Amino acids: CASSFDSVYGYTF.

This chain connects TRBV3-1 (or the pseudogene TRBV3-2) to TRBJ2-7; D unclear. The germline CDR1 and CDR2 sequences are LGHDT and YNNKEL (reference sequence). V lost 5 bases and J 6 bases, leaving 8 bases between the germline ends. The CDR3 runs 11 residues. The DNA of the CDR3 is TGTGCCAGCAGCTATAAGTCCGAGCAGTACTTC. Translated, it gives CASSYKSEQYF.

As for this clone: Germline is not matched at one junction end, which may reflect a read error. The chain combines TRBV5-5 with TRBJ1-1, with unresolved D. CDR1 is SGHKS, CDR2 YYEKEE, per germline (reference sequence). There are 13 residues in the CDR3. Here the CDR3 reads CASSNDPDAVEYF. The CDR3 region has the DNA TGTGCCAGCAGTAACGACCCGGACGCTGTAGAATACTTT. Full variable domain (outside the CDR3, taken from reference TRBV5-5 and TRBJ1-1): DAGVTQSPTHLIKTRGQQVTLRCSPISGHKSVSWYQQVLGQGPQFIFQYYEKEERGRGNFPDRFSARQFPNYSSELNVNALLLGDSALYLCASSNDPDAVEYFGQGTRLTVV.

The chain is built from TRBV14 and TRBJ1-1; D gene uncertain. The CDR3 has 14 amino acids. Between the trimmed V and J ends, which lost 1 base and 6 bases, there was a span of 12 bases. The V gene's germline CDR1 is SGHDN and CDR2 FVKESK. CDR3 sequence reads: CASSQAGYIAEAFF. CDR3 bases: TGTGCCAGCAGCCAAGCTGGGTATATCGCTGAAGCTTTCTTT.

This chain links TRBV15 with TRBJ2-2; 7 positions agree with TRBD1. Germline CDR1 and CDR2: LNHNV and YYDKDF (reference sequence). Trimming took 5 bases from V and 3 from J; bases not matched to a gene: 0. This CDR3 contains 13 residues. The CDR3: CATSGTDTGELFF. CDR3 bases: TGTGCCACCAGCGGGACAGACACCGGGGAGCTGTTTTTT. Complete variable domain (other parts from reference TRBV15 and TRBJ2-2): DAMVIQNPRYQVTQFGKPVTLSCSQTLNHNVMYWYQQKSSQAPKLLFHYYDKDFNNEADTPDNFQSRRPNTSFCFLDIRSPGLGDTAMYLCATSGTDTGELFFGEGSRLTVL.

V and J are TRBV19 and TRBJ1-1, with 9 nucleotides matching TRBD1. The CDR3 covers 14 residues. With V trimmed by 6 bases and J by 5 bases, 7 bases remained unmatched. Germline lookup yields CDR1 LNHDA and CDR2 SQIVND (reference sequence). CDR3 sequence reads: CASSRTGGRTEAFF. The DNA of the CDR3 is TGTGCCAGTAGCCGAACAGGGGGCCGAACTGAAGCTTTCTTT.